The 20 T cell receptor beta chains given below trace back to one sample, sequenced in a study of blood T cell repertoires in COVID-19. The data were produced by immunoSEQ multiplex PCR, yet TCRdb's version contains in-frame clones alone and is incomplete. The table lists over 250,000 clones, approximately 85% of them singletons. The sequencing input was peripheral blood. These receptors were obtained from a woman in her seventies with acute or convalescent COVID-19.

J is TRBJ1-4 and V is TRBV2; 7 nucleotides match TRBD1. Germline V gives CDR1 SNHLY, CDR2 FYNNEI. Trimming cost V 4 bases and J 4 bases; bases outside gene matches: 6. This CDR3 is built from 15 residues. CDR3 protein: CASSVSGGRNEKLFF. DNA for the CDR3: TGTGCCAGCAGTGTCTCAGGGGGTCGTAATGAAAAACTGTTTTTT.

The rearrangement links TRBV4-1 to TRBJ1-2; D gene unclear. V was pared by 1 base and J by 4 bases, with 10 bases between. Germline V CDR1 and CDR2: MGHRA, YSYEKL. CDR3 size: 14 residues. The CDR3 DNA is TGCGCCAGCAGCCAAGTATCAGGTCTCTATGGCTACACCTTC. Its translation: CASSQVSGLYGYTF.

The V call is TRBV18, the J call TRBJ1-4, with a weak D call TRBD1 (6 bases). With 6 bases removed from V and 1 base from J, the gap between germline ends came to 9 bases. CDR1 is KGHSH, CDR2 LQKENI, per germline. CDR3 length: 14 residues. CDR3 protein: CASSSRGTNEKLFF. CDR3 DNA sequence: TGTGCCAGCTCGTCCAGGGGAACTAATGAAAAACTGTTTTTT. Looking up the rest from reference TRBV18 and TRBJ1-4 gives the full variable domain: NAGVMQNPRHLVRRRGQEARLRCSPMKGHSHVYWYRQLPEEGLKFMVYLQKENIIDESGMPKERFSAEFPKEGPSILRIQQVVRGDSAAYFCASSSRGTNEKLFFGSGTQLSVL.

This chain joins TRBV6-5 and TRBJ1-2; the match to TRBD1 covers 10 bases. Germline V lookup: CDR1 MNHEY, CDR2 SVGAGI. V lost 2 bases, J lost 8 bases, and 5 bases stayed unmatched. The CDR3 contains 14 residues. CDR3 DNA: TGTGCCAGCAGTTACGGACAGGGGGTAACGGGCTACACCTTC. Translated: CASSYGQGVTGYTF.

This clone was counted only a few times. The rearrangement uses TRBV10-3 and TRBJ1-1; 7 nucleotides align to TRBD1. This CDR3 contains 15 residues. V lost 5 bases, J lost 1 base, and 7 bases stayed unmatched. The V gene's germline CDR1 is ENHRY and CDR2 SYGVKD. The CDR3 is CAISPLGQSNTEAFF. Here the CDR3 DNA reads TGTGCCATCAGTCCATTGGGACAGTCGAACACTGAAGCTTTCTTT.

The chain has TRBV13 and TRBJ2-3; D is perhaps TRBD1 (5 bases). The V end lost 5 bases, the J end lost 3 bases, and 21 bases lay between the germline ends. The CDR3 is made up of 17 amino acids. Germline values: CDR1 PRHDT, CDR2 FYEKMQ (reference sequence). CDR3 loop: CASSRQLITVITDTQYF. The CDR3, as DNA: TGTGCCAGCAGCCGACAGCTTATTACCGTGATAACAGATACGCAGTATTTT. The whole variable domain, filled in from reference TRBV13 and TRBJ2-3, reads AAGVIQSPRHLIKEKRETATLKCYPIPRHDTVYWYQQGPGQDPQFLISFYEKMQSDKGSIPDRFSAQQFSDYHSELNMSSLELGDSALYFCASSRQLITVITDTQYFGPGTRLTVL.

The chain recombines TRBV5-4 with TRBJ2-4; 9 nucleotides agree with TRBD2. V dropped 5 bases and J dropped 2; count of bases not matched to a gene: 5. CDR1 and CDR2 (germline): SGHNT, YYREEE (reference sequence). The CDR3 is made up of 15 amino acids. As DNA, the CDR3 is TGTGCCAGCAGGGTAGCGGGGGAATCCAAAAACATTCAGTACTTC. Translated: CASRVAGESKNIQYF.

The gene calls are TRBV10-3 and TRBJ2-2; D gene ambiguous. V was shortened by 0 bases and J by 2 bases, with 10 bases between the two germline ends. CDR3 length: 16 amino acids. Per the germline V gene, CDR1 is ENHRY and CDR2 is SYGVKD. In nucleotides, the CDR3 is TGTGCCATCAGTGAGTCATCCTACTTAAACACCGGGGAGCTGTTTTTT. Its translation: CAISESSYLNTGELFF.

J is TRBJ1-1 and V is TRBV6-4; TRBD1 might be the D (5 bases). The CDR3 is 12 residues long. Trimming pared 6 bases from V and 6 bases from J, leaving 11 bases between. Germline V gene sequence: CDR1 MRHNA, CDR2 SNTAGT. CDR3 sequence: CASRPGHPEAFF. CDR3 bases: TGTGCCAGCAGACCCGGACACCCTGAAGCTTTCTTT.

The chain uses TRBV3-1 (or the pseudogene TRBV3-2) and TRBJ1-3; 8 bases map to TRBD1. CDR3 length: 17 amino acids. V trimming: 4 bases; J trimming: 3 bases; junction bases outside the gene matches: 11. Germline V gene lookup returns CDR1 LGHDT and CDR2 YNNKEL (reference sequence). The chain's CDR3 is CASSPGTGLRGGNTIYF. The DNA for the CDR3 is TGTGCCAGCAGCCCCGGGACAGGTCTACGGGGTGGAAACACCATATATTTT.

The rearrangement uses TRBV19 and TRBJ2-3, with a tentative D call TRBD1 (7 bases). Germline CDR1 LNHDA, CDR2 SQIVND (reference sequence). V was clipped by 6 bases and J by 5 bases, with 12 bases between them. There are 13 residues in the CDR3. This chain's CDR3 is CASRTGRGDTQYF. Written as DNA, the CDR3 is TGTGCCAGTAGGACAGGGCGGGGAGATACGCAGTATTTT.

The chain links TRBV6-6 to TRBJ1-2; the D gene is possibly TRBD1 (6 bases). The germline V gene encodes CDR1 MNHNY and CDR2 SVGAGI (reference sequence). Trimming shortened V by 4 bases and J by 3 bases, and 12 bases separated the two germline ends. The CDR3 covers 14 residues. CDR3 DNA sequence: TGTGCCAGCAGTTCGGGGGGCGCGGACTATGGCTACACCTTC. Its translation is CASSSGGADYGYTF.

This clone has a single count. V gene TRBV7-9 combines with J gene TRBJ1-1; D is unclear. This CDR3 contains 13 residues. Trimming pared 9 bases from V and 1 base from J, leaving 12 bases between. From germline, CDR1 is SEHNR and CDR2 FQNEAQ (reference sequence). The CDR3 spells CARPLQTNTEAFF. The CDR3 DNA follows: TGTGCCAGACCGCTACAGACGAACACTGAAGCTTTCTTT.

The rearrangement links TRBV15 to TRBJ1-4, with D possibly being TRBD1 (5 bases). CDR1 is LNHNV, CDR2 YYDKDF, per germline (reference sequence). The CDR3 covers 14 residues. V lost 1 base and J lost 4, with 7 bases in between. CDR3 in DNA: TGTGCCACCAGCAGAGGGGGGGATAATGAAAAACTGTTTTTT. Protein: CATSRGGDNEKLFF.

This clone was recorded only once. The CDR3 is CASSYSTQGPLYF. In DNA, the CDR3 is TGTGCCAGCAGTTACTCGACGCAGGGGCCATTGTACTTC. V gene TRBV6-2 or TRBV6-3 combines with J gene TRBJ2-5; the D gene is possibly TRBD1 (6 bases). The V end lost 0 bases, the J end lost 13 bases, and 15 bases lay between the germline ends. The germline gives CDR1 MNHEY, CDR2 SVGEGT. This CDR3 is 13 amino acids long.

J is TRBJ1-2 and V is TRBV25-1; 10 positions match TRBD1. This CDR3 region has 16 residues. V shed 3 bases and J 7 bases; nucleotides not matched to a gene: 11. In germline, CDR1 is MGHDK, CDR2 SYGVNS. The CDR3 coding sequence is TGTGCCAGCAGTGACCACCCCCGGACAGGGGGGTCTGGCTACACCTTC. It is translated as CASSDHPRTGGSGYTF.

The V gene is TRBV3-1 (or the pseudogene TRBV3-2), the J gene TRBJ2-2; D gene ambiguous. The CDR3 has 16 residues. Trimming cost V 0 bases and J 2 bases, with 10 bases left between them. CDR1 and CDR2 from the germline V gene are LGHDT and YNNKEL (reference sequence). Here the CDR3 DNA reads TGTGCCAGCAGCCAAGAGCTAGGCGTTAACACCGGGGAGCTGTTTTTT. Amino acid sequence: CASSQELGVNTGELFF.

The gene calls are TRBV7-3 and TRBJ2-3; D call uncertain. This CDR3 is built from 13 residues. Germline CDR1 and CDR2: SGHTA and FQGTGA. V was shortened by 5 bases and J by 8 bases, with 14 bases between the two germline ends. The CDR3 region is CASSPRGTSTQYF. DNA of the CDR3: TGTGCCAGCAGCCCCCGAGGCACCTCTACGCAGTATTTT.

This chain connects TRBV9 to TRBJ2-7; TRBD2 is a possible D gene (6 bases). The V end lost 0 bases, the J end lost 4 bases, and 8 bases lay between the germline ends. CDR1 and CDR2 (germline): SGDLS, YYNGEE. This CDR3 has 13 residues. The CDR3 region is CASSVVEGYEQYF. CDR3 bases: TGTGCCAGCAGCGTAGTGGAGGGATACGAGCAGTACTTC.

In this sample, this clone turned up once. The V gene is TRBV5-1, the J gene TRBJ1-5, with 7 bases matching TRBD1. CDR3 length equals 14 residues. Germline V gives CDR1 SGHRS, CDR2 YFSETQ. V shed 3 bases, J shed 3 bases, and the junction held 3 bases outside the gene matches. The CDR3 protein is CASSSGQPNQPQHF. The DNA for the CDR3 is TGCGCCAGCAGCTCGGGACAGCCCAATCAGCCCCAGCATTTT.